These T cell receptor beta chains were read from a single sample in a study of blood T cell repertoires in COVID-19. Here immunoSEQ multiplex PCR was the method, and the copy in TCRdb shows in-frame clones only, minus some. Among under 450,000 clones listed, roughly 87% were seen once. Input material: PBMCs or T cells enriched from blood (not recorded which). Source of these receptors: a woman aged 50 to 60 who had recovered from COVID-19. Each CDR3 is given without its conserved first and last residue. Each record gives: D gene, V gene, J gene, CDR3 protein. A D gene is named only where the DNA matches it firmly.

>TRBD1|TRBV7-9|TRBJ2-3
ASSGLRGRTDTQY
>.|TRBV30|TRBJ1-2
AWSGGQRVLGYT
>.|TRBV11-2|TRBJ2-1
ASSLVAGRYNEQF
>TRBD1|TRBV24-1|TRBJ2-1
ATGDRGDNEQF
>TRBD1|TRBV6-5|TRBJ1-2
ASSRQGDSYGYT
>TRBD1|TRBV12-3/TRBV12-4|TRBJ2-1
ASNHRGNNEQF
>TRBD1|TRBV6-1|TRBJ1-2
ASSERVGRGPDYGYT
>.|TRBV29-1|TRBJ1-5
SVSQGPNQPQH
>.|TRBV7-2|TRBJ2-7
ASSHEGRGLREQY
>TRBD1|TRBV2|TRBJ1-2
ASQQGNYGYT
>TRBD1|TRBV7-9|TRBJ2-1
ASSLSGQGQIKQF
>.|TRBV6-5|TRBJ2-2
ASYRDIFTGELF
>TRBD2|TRBV2|TRBJ2-3
ASSLLAGATDTQY
>.|TRBV5-4|TRBJ2-1
ASSLVQGPLEQF
>TRBD1|TRBV9|TRBJ1-3
ASSVGLTGGAGNTIY
>TRBD1|TRBV6-1|TRBJ1-4
ASSGKGGQGRLSEKLF
>.|TRBV5-4|TRBJ2-7
ASSLTSSYEQY
>.|TRBV28|TRBJ2-1
ASSSTGTHSTNEQF
>.|TRBV24-1|TRBJ2-2
ATSGRGAGELF
>.|TRBV30|TRBJ1-5
AWSDGVAQPQH
>.|TRBV5-6|TRBJ1-1
ASSLAGRGDTEAF
>TRBD1|TRBV5-1|TRBJ1-2
ASSVGQYGYT
>TRBD1|TRBV6-6|TRBJ1-1
ASSYQGQATEAF
>.|TRBV30|TRBJ1-6
AWMLQGNSPLH
>TRBD1|TRBV6-2/TRBV6-3|TRBJ1-1
ASSYLGQGGPRPTEAF
>TRBD1|TRBV30|TRBJ1-1
AWSPPGTVNTEAF
>TRBD2|TRBV5-1|TRBJ2-5
ASSPGGLAQQETQY
>TRBD2|TRBV19|TRBJ2-1
ASSIVPGGEQF
>.|TRBV6-5|TRBJ1-1
ASSYMTGMNTEAF
>TRBD1|TRBV14|TRBJ2-6
ASSFYSTGGVGSSGANVLT
>TRBD1|TRBV7-9|TRBJ2-3
ASSPWDLTGGADTQY
>TRBD2|TRBV19|TRBJ2-1
ASSLGTSGRADEQF
>TRBD2|TRBV7-2|TRBJ2-1
ASSLGPGRGSSNEQF
>TRBD2|TRBV7-2|TRBJ2-7
ASSLYVAGSSYEQY
>TRBD2|TRBV4-2|TRBJ2-1
ASRSRLAGEQF
>TRBD2|TRBV9|TRBJ2-1
ASSVGASGVTSSYNEQF
>.|TRBV18|TRBJ1-1
ASSPDTTNTEAF
>TRBD1|TRBV10-3|TRBJ1-2
AISRDSGPYGYT
>.|TRBV10-3|TRBJ1-1
AIAPPGAPEAF
>.|TRBV7-9|TRBJ2-4
ASSTGNIQY
>.|TRBV6-2/TRBV6-3|TRBJ2-5
ASSQPLVGKVVETQY